These 23 T cell receptor beta chains share one sample of origin, sequenced in a study of T cells in Graves' hyperthyroidism and ophthalmopathy. Amplification of TCR beta CDR3 regions was performed using RNA transcripts as template. First-round RT-PCR with HTBI primers amplified the TCR CDR3 region. TCRdb ran MiXCR on the multiplex PCR reads and lists one entry per CDR3 protein. The sample has hundreds of thousands of distinct CDR3 sequences; roughly 24% are singletons. The sequencing sample was made of blood. The receptors were sampled from a woman under 40 with Graves' ophthalmopathy.

This clonotype turned up a few times. The chain combines TRBV7-8 with TRBJ2-7; D is possibly TRBD1 (5 bases). CDR1 is SGHVS and CDR2 is FQNEAQ in the germline V gene. Trimming removed 4 bases at V and 0 bases at J, with 16 bases between. CDR3 length: 16 residues. This CDR3 reads CASSSSPGSISYEQYF. The CDR3 DNA reads as TGTGCCAGCAGCTCCTCCCCAGGGTCCATCTCCTACGAGCAGTACTTC.

Many counts were recorded for this clonotype. The chain carries TRBV27 and TRBJ1-2; 7 bases map to TRBD1. Germline CDR1 reads MNHEY; CDR2 reads SMNVEV (reference sequence). Losses at the gene ends were 7 bases for V and 7 bases for J; bases not matched to a gene: 12. CDR3 size: 14 residues. CDR3 bases: TGTGCCAGCACCCCATTGACAGGGAACGGTGGCTACACCTTC. It encodes CASTPLTGNGGYTF.

This clonotype was recorded a few times. The chain combines TRBV29-1 with TRBJ1-2, with a weak D call TRBD1 (5 bases). The length of the CDR3 is 20 residues. Trimming cost V 5 bases and J 4 bases, with 35 bases left between them. The germline gives CDR1 SQVTM, CDR2 ANQGSEA. The CDR3: CSVRDRGAHGRASEGYGYTF. For the CDR3, the DNA is TGCAGCGTTCGGGACCGAGGCGCCCACGGCCGGGCGAGTGAAGGCTATGGCTACACCTTC.

V and J are TRBV3-1 and TRBJ2-7; TRBD1 might be the D (6 bases). CDR1 is LGHDT and CDR2 is YNNKEL in the germline V gene (reference sequence). V lost 0 bases, J lost 3 bases, and 12 bases lay in between. This CDR3 region has 15 residues. The CDR3 coding sequence is TGTGCCAGCAGCCAAGATCGGACAGCAATCTACGAGCAGTACTTC. This translates into CASSQDRTAIYEQYF.

The CDR3 is CASSPSGANNSPLHF. DNA for the CDR3: TGCGCCAGCAGCCCATCGGGGGCCAATAATTCACCCCTCCACTTT. The chain recombines TRBV4-1 with TRBJ1-6; possibly TRBD1 for D (6 bases). Germline V gene data show CDR1 as MGHRA and CDR2 as YSYEKL. This CDR3 region has 15 residues. V was trimmed by 4 bases and J by 5 bases, leaving 12 bases between them.

V gene TRBV6-1 combines with J gene TRBJ1-1; D might be TRBD1 (5 bases). V lost 6 bases and J lost 4, with 18 bases in between. In germline, CDR1 is MNHNS, CDR2 SASEGT. CDR3 length equals 15 residues. CDR3 DNA sequence: TGTGCCAGCAGCAAGGGGTCGGATTTGGTCACTGAAGCTTTCTTT. This gives the protein CASSKGSDLVTEAFF.

Note on this clonotype: Given a much more abundant clone one base away, this may be a read error. The gene calls are TRBV5-1 and TRBJ1-1; weak D call: TRBD1 (5 bases). This CDR3 spans 16 amino acids. Between the trimmed V and J ends, which lost 0 bases and 4 bases, there was a span of 16 bases. Germline loops: CDR1 SGHRS, CDR2 YFSETQ. As DNA, the CDR3 is TGCGCCAGCAGCTTGGGATTTACCCGGGGGATCACTGAAGCTTTCTTT. Protein sequence: CASSLGFTRGITEAFF.

This chain links TRBV20-1 with TRBJ1-1; maybe TRBD1 (6 bases). The CDR3 length is 15 residues. Trimming took off 2 bases at V and 0 bases at J, with 13 bases between the two ends. Germline-derived CDR1 and CDR2 are DFQATT and SNEGSKA (reference sequence). CDR3 coding DNA: TGCAGTGCTAGACCCTACAGGGCCATGAACACTGAAGCTTTCTTT. This sequence encodes CSARPYRAMNTEAFF.

The V and J genes are TRBV20-1 and TRBJ2-7; TRBD1 agrees at 7 bases. This CDR3 comprises 15 residues. In germline, CDR1 is DFQATT, CDR2 SNEGSKA (reference sequence). The J segment lost 5 bases and the V segment lost 0 bases, leaving 10 bases of the junction unmatched. CDR3 in DNA: TGCAGTGCTAGAGATGGGGAGACAGGGTCCGACGAGCAGTACTTC. Protein sequence: CSARDGETGSDEQYF.

This clonotype came up a few times. V usage is TRBV3-1 and J usage is TRBJ2-4; 9 bases are a match to TRBD2. CDR1 is LGHDT, CDR2 YNNKEL, per germline (reference sequence). V gave up 1 base and J gave up 8 bases; unmatched junction bases: 6. The CDR3 spans 15 residues. CDR3 loop: CASSQAGLAVDIQYF. CDR3 nucleotides: TGTGCCAGCAGCCAAGCGGGACTAGCTGTTGACATTCAGTACTTC.

J is TRBJ1-5 and V is TRBV12-3 or TRBV12-4, with D unresolved. Deletions cut 2 bases from V and 2 bases from J, with 13 bases between. The CDR3 length is 16 residues. The CDR3 region is CASSLRRTYGNQPQHF. In DNA form, the CDR3 reads TGTGCCAGCAGTTTAAGACGGACTTATGGCAATCAGCCCCAGCATTTT.

This clonotype showed up many times. This chain links TRBV12-3 or TRBV12-4 with TRBJ1-1; unclear D gene. V was pared by 5 bases and J by 4 bases, with 11 bases between. The CDR3 is made up of 13 amino acids. CDR3 amino acids: CASSPPLSTEAFF. The CDR3 region has the DNA TGTGCCAGCAGTCCCCCTTTGAGCACTGAAGCTTTCTTT.

J is TRBJ2-4 and V is TRBV11-2; D possibly matches TRBD1 or TRBD2 (5 bases each). Germline V gene data show CDR1 as SGHAT and CDR2 as FQNNGV. The CDR3 runs 15 residues. Trimming took 5 bases from V and 0 from J, leaving 11 bases between them. CDR3 bases: TGTGCCAGCAGCCGGGACGTACTAGCCAAAAACATTCAGTACTTC. It encodes CASSRDVLAKNIQYF.

This clonotype was detected a few times. This chain uses TRBV20-1 with TRBJ1-2; no clear D gene. This CDR3 has 12 residues. V was trimmed by 3 bases and J by 2 bases, leaving 7 bases between them. Germline-derived CDR1 and CDR2 are DFQATT and SNEGSKA (reference sequence). The CDR3 reads CSASTENYGYTF. The CDR3, as DNA: TGCAGTGCTAGTACCGAGAACTATGGCTACACCTTC.

This clonotype showed up just a few times. The CDR3 DNA sequence: TGTGCCAGCGGCCGAATAGACTCACCCCTCCACTTT. This codes for CASGRIDSPLHF. V usage is TRBV6-1 and J usage is TRBJ1-6; D is unresolved. This CDR3 is built from 12 residues. The germline V and J ends were trimmed by 8 bases and 10 bases, with 12 bases remaining between them. Germline V CDR1 and CDR2: MNHNS, SASEGT.

This clonotype was counted at least ten times. The genes are TRBV7-9 and TRBJ1-2; D gene uncertain. V was cut by 5 bases and J by 7 bases, with 14 bases left in between. The CDR3 extends over 13 amino acids. The germline gives CDR1 SEHNR, CDR2 FQNEAQ (reference sequence). CDR3 DNA: TGTGCCAGCAGCCCCGCGGGCATGCCTGGCTACACCTTC. It specifies CASSPAGMPGYTF.

This clonotype was picked up many times. The chain is built from TRBV29-1 and TRBJ1-2, with TRBD1 matching 10 bases. The ends lost 7 bases at V and 4 bases at J; junction bases unmatched: 3. The CDR3 contains 12 residues. Germline V lookup: CDR1 SQVTM, CDR2 ANQGSEA. In nucleotides, the CDR3 is TGCAGCGGTTGGGACAGGGGCTATGGCTACACCTTC. Its protein is CSGWDRGYGYTF.

This clonotype was detected ten times or more. The V call is TRBV5-1, the J call TRBJ2-7, with TRBD2 matching 7 bases. J was trimmed by 6 bases and V by 2 bases; bases with no gene match: 8. The CDR3 runs 14 residues. Germline V gives CDR1 SGHRS, CDR2 YFSETQ. This chain's CDR3 is CASSLAGRAGEQYF. In DNA form, the CDR3 reads TGCGCCAGCAGCTTAGCGGGGAGAGCGGGCGAGCAGTACTTC.

This clonotype appeared a few times. A junction boundary mismatches the germline segment, possibly from a read error. The gene calls are TRBV7-7 and TRBJ2-5; TRBD2 agrees at 10 bases. Germline V gene data show CDR1 as SSHAT and CDR2 as FNYEAQ (reference sequence). This CDR3 spans 15 amino acids. The CDR3 sequence: CASSLGLAAKETQYF. The CDR3 DNA follows: TGTGCTAGCAGCTTAGGACTAGCGGCAAAAGAGACCCAGTACTTC.

The J gene is TRBJ2-2, the V gene TRBV20-1; TRBD2 might be the D (7 bases). Germline CDR1 reads DFQATT; CDR2 reads SNEGSKA (reference sequence). The length of the CDR3 is 14 residues. V lost 0 bases and J lost 6, with 11 bases in between. The CDR3, as DNA: TGCAGTGCTAGAGATGAGGGGGGGGCCGGGGAGCTGTTTTTT. This sequence encodes CSARDEGGAGELFF.

This clonotype occurred many times. This rearrangement joins TRBV6-5 to TRBJ2-6; D is unclear. The CDR3 spans 14 residues. Trimming left V 4 bases short and J 4 bases short, with 8 bases between. CDR1 and CDR2 from the germline V gene are MNHEY and SVGAGI. The CDR3 region has the DNA TGTGCCAGCAGTTCCGGCTCAGGGGCCAACGTCCTGACTTTC. This gives the protein CASSSGSGANVLTF.

This clonotype has just a few counts. The chain combines TRBV5-1 with TRBJ1-2, with 8 bases fitting TRBD1. Germline V gives CDR1 SGHRS, CDR2 YFSETQ. The CDR3 has 18 residues. The trim removed 1 base at V and 4 bases at J, leaving 15 bases unmatched. CDR3 DNA sequence: TGCGCCAGCAGCTTGCGAAACCCAGGACCGCAGGGGGCCTATGGCTACACCTTC. It translates to CASSLRNPGPQGAYGYTF.

There are many counts of this clonotype. This chain uses TRBV20-1 with TRBJ1-6, with D unresolved. V was pared by 7 bases and J by 8 bases, with 18 bases between. CDR3 size: 14 residues. CDR1 and CDR2 (germline): DFQATT, SNEGSKA (reference sequence). DNA of the CDR3: TGCAGTGAGCTAGGTCCGGGCTTCGATTCACCCCTCCACTTT. It translates to CSELGPGFDSPLHF.